A selection of T cell receptor beta chains follows, all from one sample in a study of blood T cell repertoires in COVID-19. Produced via immunoSEQ multiplex PCR; TCRdb's table is partial and in-frame only. The table records 190,000 or so clones, more than 85% of them present only once. Sequencing used peripheral blood. The receptors were sampled from a man aged 35 to 55 with active or convalescent COVID-19. The CDR3 runs from the conserved cysteine through the conserved F or W. Fields, in order: J gene, D gene, CDR3 length, clone size, V gene, CDR3 DNA, CDR3 protein. D genes are given only for firm matches. Rows give clone size only sometimes, using once, few, many, or a class for an expanded clone.

>TRBJ2-2|TRBD2|15|once|TRBV2
TGTGCCAGCAGTGTAGCGGGGGGGCATGGCGGGGAGCTGTTTTTT
CASSVAGGHGGELFF
>TRBJ1-1|TRBD1|17|-|TRBV27
TGTGCCAGCAGTTCCCCGGACAGGGGGCGGGTTAACACTGAAGCTTTCTTT
CASSSPDRGRVNTEAFF
>TRBJ1-3|-|15|few|TRBV15
TGTGCCACCAGCACTCCTCAGGGCTCTGGAAACACCATATATTTT
CATSTPQGSGNTIYF
>TRBJ1-3|-|12|-|TRBV15
TGTGCCACCAGCAGTCTGGGAAACACCATATATTTT
CATSSLGNTIYF
>TRBJ1-2|-|15|few|TRBV5-1
TGCGCCAGCAGCTTTGACCCAACAGAGCCATATGGCTACACCTTC
CASSFDPTEPYGYTF
>TRBJ2-6|-|14|-|TRBV5-1
TGCGCCAGCAGTCCAGGCTCTGGGGCCAACGTCCTGACTTTC
CASSPGSGANVLTF
>TRBJ1-6|-|15|-|TRBV4-2
TGTGCCAGCAGCCAAGTTCAGATAACTAATTCACCCCTCCACTTT
CASSQVQITNSPLHF
>TRBJ1-5|-|13|-|TRBV10-1
TGCGCCAGCAGTGAGCAGCGGTGGAAGCCCCAGCATTTT
CASSEQRWKPQHF
>TRBJ2-7|-|14|-|TRBV7-9
TGTGCCAGCAGCTTAACGATAGGGGCCTACGAGCAGTACTTC
CASSLTIGAYEQYF
>TRBJ1-1|-|14|-|TRBV11-1
TGTGCCAGCAGCGGCCGGGACTGGTACACTGAAGCTTTCTTT
CASSGRDWYTEAFF
>TRBJ2-6|TRBD1|17|once|TRBV6-2/TRBV6-3
TGTGCCAGCAGTTACTCGGACAGGGGAAAAGGGGCCAACGTCCTGACTTTC
CASSYSDRGKGANVLTF